The T cell receptor beta chain described here comes from a study of blood T cell repertoires in COVID-19. Background on the study: The United States, Italy and Spain supplied acute and convalescent COVID-19 samples.

Recruitment covered over 20 US areas and drew participants whose ages spanned about 18 to 90 years. Original methodology: Quantification of nucleated cells was approximated via reference gene primer amplification. Assay used: immunoSEQ multiplex PCR; TCRdb lists only in-frame clones, some missing. That table gives V, J and clone size, and the DNA gave D and trimming. The data hold 320,000 or so clones, with roughly 90% observed a single time. This clonotype was obtained from a woman aged 25 to 39 who had recovered from COVID-19. Sequences were obtained from PBMCs or T cells enriched from blood (not recorded which).

The CDR3 sequence: CASSTRQGARTFF. Written as DNA, the CDR3 is TGTGCCAGCAGTACCCGACAGGGGGCGAGGACTTTCTTT. The V call is TRBV25-1, the J call TRBJ1-1, with 10 bases that match TRBD1. The CDR3 loop spans 13 amino acids. Germline CDR1 is MGHDK and CDR2 is SYGVNS. V shed 5 bases, J shed 12 bases, and the junction held 9 bases outside the gene matches.